The 8 T cell receptor beta chains in this list originate from one sample, sequenced in a study of cytomegalovirus exposure and HLA in healthy donors. PCR used 60 Vbeta primers and 13 Jbeta primers. Assay used: immunoSEQ multiplex PCR; TCRdb lists only in-frame clones, some missing. The sample records under 150,000 clones, roughly 10% being singletons. Sequenced material: PBMCs. The receptors stem from a male donor in good health and CMV-seronegative.

This clone has more than one count but fewer than ten. The chain links TRBV5-1 to TRBJ1-4; 8 nucleotides line up with TRBD1. This CDR3 region has 15 residues. V lost 1 base to trimming and J lost 9 bases; unmatched junction nucleotides: 8. The germline V gene encodes CDR1 SGHRS and CDR2 YFSETQ. The CDR3 loop reads CASSLTGTGEQKLFF. The CDR3 DNA follows: TGCGCCAGCAGCTTGACCGGGACAGGAGAACAAAAACTGTTTTTT.

Only a few counts were recorded for this clone. CDR3 protein: CASSPTGTTYEKLFF. As DNA, the CDR3 is TGTGCCAGCAGTCCCACAGGGACGACTTATGAAAAACTGTTTTTT. The chain recombines TRBV6-5 with TRBJ1-4, with a possible D match to TRBD1 (6 bases). CDR1 and CDR2 (germline): MNHEY, SVGAGI. This CDR3 has 15 amino acids. The V end was cut by 5 bases, the J end by 6 bases, with 16 bases between.

This chain uses TRBV7-2 with TRBJ2-2; D ambiguous. CDR3 length: 14 amino acids. CDR1 and CDR2 (germline): SGHTA, FQGNSA. Deletions cut 0 bases from V and 6 bases from J, with 8 bases between. CDR3 sequence: CASSLALVAGELFF. CDR3 coding DNA: TGTGCCAGCAGCTTAGCTCTAGTTGCCGGGGAGCTGTTTTTT.

This clone was seen a handful of times. This chain uses TRBV2 with TRBJ1-5; 8 nucleotides match TRBD1. Losses at the gene ends were 4 bases for V and 4 bases for J; bases not matched to a gene: 6. The CDR3 is made up of 15 amino acids. The germline V gene encodes CDR1 SNHLY and CDR2 FYNNEI. DNA of the CDR3: TGTGCCAGCAGTGTAACAGGGGGGAGGAATCAGCCCCAGCATTTT. Protein sequence: CASSVTGGRNQPQHF.

This clone was counted only a few times. V gene TRBV5-4 combines with J gene TRBJ1-1; D ambiguous. The V gene's germline CDR1 is SGHNT and CDR2 YYREEE (reference sequence). V was clipped by 4 bases and J by 7 bases, with 11 bases between them. The CDR3 is made up of 12 amino acids. CDR3: CASSHKGGEAFF. The CDR3 DNA reads TGTGCCAGCAGCCATAAAGGAGGTGAAGCTTTCTTT.

This clone appeared a few times. CDR3 amino acids: CSVEGGGTEAFF. The CDR3 nucleotides are TGCAGCGTTGAAGGGGGCGGCACTGAAGCTTTCTTT. The chain has TRBV29-1 and TRBJ1-1, with D maybe TRBD1 (5 bases). The length of the CDR3 is 12 residues. CDR1 is SQVTM and CDR2 is ANQGSEA in the germline V gene. V lost 1 base and J 4 bases, leaving 7 bases between the germline ends. Based on the CDR3 plus reference TRBV29-1 and TRBJ1-1, the full variable domain is SAVISQKPSRDICQRGTSLTIQCQVDSQVTMMFWYRQQPGQSLTLIATANQGSEATYESGFVIDKFPISRPNLTFSTLTVSNMSPEDSSIYLCSVEGGGTEAFFGQGTRLTVV.

The chain has TRBV7-9 and TRBJ2-7, with D uncertain. This CDR3 spans 12 amino acids. CDR1 and CDR2 (germline): SEHNR, FQNEAQ (reference sequence). V was cut by 4 bases and J by 3 bases, with 7 bases left in between. The CDR3 loop is CASSSKSYEQYF. CDR3 DNA: TGTGCCAGCAGCTCAAAGAGCTACGAGCAGTACTTC. Based on the CDR3 plus reference TRBV7-9 and TRBJ2-7, the full variable domain is DTGVSQNPRHKITKRGQNVTFRCDPISEHNRLYWYRQTLGQGPEFLTYFQNEAQLEKSRLLSDRFSAERPKGSFSTLEIQRTEQGDSAMYLCASSSKSYEQYFGPGTRLTVT.

The CDR3 region has the DNA TGTGCCAGTAGTCTATCCAGCGGCCTCAACCGGGGAGATACGCAGTATTTT. Translated, it gives CASSLSSGLNRGDTQYF. The J gene is TRBJ2-3, the V gene TRBV19, with D tentatively TRBD2 (5 bases). Germline loops: CDR1 LNHDA, CDR2 SQIVND (reference sequence). The CDR3 runs to 17 residues. Trimming cost V 5 bases and J 5 bases, with 23 bases left between them.